The entry that follows covers one T cell receptor beta chain sequence. In the original analysis: Reference gene primers were amplified, and this amplification served to estimate nucleated cell counts. The repertoire was sequenced with immunoSEQ multiplex PCR; TCRdb's copy has only in-frame clones and lacks some. That table gives V, J and clone size, and the DNA gave D and trimming. The sample holds 200,000 to 300,000 clones, roughly 80% seen once. This entry comes from a study of blood T cell repertoires in COVID-19. In the study overall: PBMCs, B-cell-depleted T cells, or T cells provided the cDNA or gDNA that made up the material.

Germline CDR1 SQVTM, CDR2 ANQGSEA. The CDR3 contains 13 residues. Trimming took 6 bases from V and 3 from J; bases not matched to a gene: 4. This chain joins TRBV29-1 and TRBJ2-5, with 10 bases identical to TRBD2. The source of this sequence is an elderly woman with acute or convalescent COVID-19. Input material: peripheral blood. The CDR3, as DNA: TGCAGCGTGATAACTAGCGGGAAAGAGACCCAGTACTTC. This gives the protein CSVITSGKETQYF.